This paragraph covers one T cell receptor beta chain sequence. What this receptor recognizes is not known. Per-nucleotide qualities are absent, and no much larger clonotype sits a single base away. The data stem from a study of T cells in localized non-small cell lung cancer (TCRdb year 2020). About the full investigation: Comparing tumors with uninvolved tumor-adjacent lungs, the study looked at the T cell repertoires of approximately 250 patients with early-stage NSCLC. The cohort consisted of roughly 240 treatment-naive NSCLC patients whose localized lung tumors had been resected. The mean age of the NSCLC patients was under 70 years, with approximately 130 men and over 100 women.

At diagnosis, tumor, uninvolved tumor-adjacent lung and peripheral blood were collected and then preserved as a mix of FFPE and fresh-frozen material. For TCR repertoire profiling, blood samples were analyzed as peripheral blood mononuclear cells. The CDR3, from cysteine to phenylalanine, totals 14 residues. Of the read, only the CDR3 DNA is kept; its 42 bases are in frame from base 1. CDR1 MGHRA and CDR2 YSYEKL are derived from the germline V gene. The germline ends are 13 bases apart after V is trimmed by 3 bases and J by 5 bases. The immunoSEQ Assay was used to sequence TCR beta CDR3 regions from DNA. The authors' analysis ran thus. To compute T cell density, TCR beta template counts were normalized to usable DNA, which was estimated by amplifying housekeeping genes. The preseqR package was used to estimate richness by extrapolating to 400,000 templates for PBMC samples and to 120,000 templates for tissue samples. Clonality was calculated as one minus Pielou's evenness. Differential abundance testing on productive amino-acid clonotypes, with a minimum total count of 5 and an alpha of 0.1, was used to identify tissue-enriched TCRs. The Jaccard Index and the Morisita Overlap Index were used to measure how much the repertoires overlapped between compartments. GLIPH grouped TCR beta CDR3s together with public tetramer-defined viral CDR3s, and a viral motif had to include at least three viral sequences and show V-gene enrichment. TCRdb retrieved this table from immuneACCESS and kept in-frame rearrangements only. Not all clones are present; in checked studies, unresolved V genes account for under half, and no reason is known for the remainder. D and trimming come from the DNA, and the V and J calls and clone size come from that table. For this sample the table gives about 46,000 clones, of which 81% were detected only once. The top ten hold approximately 17% of the sample.

The research as a whole found: Uninvolved tumor-adjacent lung showed the highest T cell clonality, higher than tumor, which suggests more focused antigenic responses in the uninvolved tumor-adjacent lung. Because multi-region tumor sequencing was not done, intratumor heterogeneity could not be ruled out. Higher blood T cell density associated with longer overall survival, while higher adjacent-lung clonality associated with shorter survival. A median of roughly 56 of the top 100 tumor clones were detected in paired uninvolved adjacent lung, and 28 of these tumor clones were also found among the top 100 clones of the paired uninvolved adjacent lung. Because the study design was exploratory, TCR variables were selected using unadjusted p-values without false-discovery rate correction.

Recombination connected TRBV4-1 to TRBJ2-5; TRBD2 is possibly the D segment (6 matching bases). Sequenced material: peripheral blood mononuclear cells, taken before any cancer treatment. The sequence was obtained from a man aged 35-69 years with stage III lung adenocarcinoma. The DNA sequence is given as TGCGCCAGCAGCCAGTATAGCGGCAGGGAGACCCAGTACTTC. Translated, it gives CASSQYSGRETQYF.